This is a list of T cell receptor beta chains from one sample in a study of blood T cell repertoires in COVID-19. Here immunoSEQ multiplex PCR was the method, and the copy in TCRdb shows in-frame clones only, minus some. Here the sample spans under 75,000 clones, roughly 86% being singletons. The material sequenced was peripheral blood. All receptors come from a man in his fifties with active COVID-19. CDR3s include the opening cysteine and the closing phenylalanine or tryptophan. A D gene is named only where the DNA matches it firmly. Expanded clones are given a class, and other clones once, few, many or no size at all.

j_call v_call clone_size d_call cdr3_nt cdr3_aa
TRBJ2-1 TRBV6-6 NA TRBD1 TGTGCCAGCAGTTCACAGGGGACCACGTACAATGAGCAGTTCTTC CASSSQGTTYNEQFF
TRBJ1-5 TRBV4-1 NA TRBD1 TGCGCCAGCAGTTCCGGGACAGGGAATCAGCCCCAGCATTTT CASSSGTGNQPQHF
TRBJ2-2 TRBV5-1 NA TRBD1 TGCGCCAGCTTCGGGACAGGGGGCGCGGACGGGGAGCTGTTTTTT CASFGTGGADGELFF
TRBJ1-1 TRBV27 NA NA TGTGCCAGCAGTTTAAGAAGGGGGAACACTGAAGCTTTCTTT CASSLRRGNTEAFF
TRBJ1-1 TRBV5-4 once TRBD1 TGTGCCAGCAGCTTGTTTCAGGGGACAGGGGTGAACACTGAAGCTTTCTTT CASSLFQGTGVNTEAFF
TRBJ2-6 TRBV5-4 NA NA TGTGCCAGCATGTCTCTCTCTGGGGCCAACGTCCTGACTTTC CASMSLSGANVLTF
TRBJ2-7 TRBV25-1 medium-sized NA TGTGCCAGCAGCAGGGTTGGTAGCTCCTACGAGCAGTACTTC CASSRVGSSYEQYF
TRBJ1-1 TRBV6-5 NA NA TGTGCCAGCACGCGACAGATGAACACTGAAGCTTTCTTT CASTRQMNTEAFF
TRBJ2-1 TRBV11-2 NA TRBD1 TGTGCCAGCAGAGGGGGCTACCCCATGTATGAGCAGTTCTTC CASRGGYPMYEQFF
TRBJ2-3 TRBV5-1 NA TRBD2 TGCGCCAGCAGCCGGACTAGCGGGCAAAGCACAGATACGCAGTATTTT CASSRTSGQSTDTQYF
TRBJ2-1 TRBV3-1/TRBV3-2 NA TRBD2 TGTGCCAGCAGCCAGCACGGCGGGGGGAATGAGCAGTTCTTC CASSQHGGGNEQFF
TRBJ1-2 TRBV20-1 NA NA TGCAGTGCTAGTAGCGGACCCGGGGAGGTGAGAGTTGGCTACACCTTC CSASSGPGEVRVGYTF
TRBJ1-6 TRBV21-1 NA NA TGTGCCAGCAGCAAAGACGTTGGGAGCCCTTCACCCCTCCACTTT CASSKDVGSPSPLHF
TRBJ2-7 TRBV5-8 NA TRBD1 TGTGCCAGCAGCTTGCAGGGGGCCTACGAGCAGTACTTC CASSLQGAYEQYF
TRBJ2-2 TRBV7-8 NA NA TGTGCCAGCAGCCCCGGTCGGGAGCTGTTTTTT CASSPGRELFF
TRBJ2-2 TRBV4-1 NA NA TGCGCCAGCAGCCAAGATCCCGTGACCGGGGAGCTGTTTTTT CASSQDPVTGELFF
TRBJ1-1 TRBV18 NA NA TGTGCCAGCTCACCGGGCCAGACAATTGAAGCTTTCTTT CASSPGQTIEAFF
TRBJ1-2 TRBV6-4 NA NA TGTGCCAGCAGTGATGGGGGGGCCAACTATGGCTACACCTTC CASSDGGANYGYTF
TRBJ2-3 TRBV4-2 NA NA TGTGCCAGCAGCCAAGGCGGGGTATTCACAGATACGCAGTATTTT CASSQGGVFTDTQYF
TRBJ1-2 TRBV3-1/TRBV3-2 NA NA TGTGCCAGCAGCCAAGATAAGCAGGGCGGCTACACCTTC CASSQDKQGGYTF
TRBJ2-7 TRBV6-6 NA TRBD1 TGTGCCAGCTCTCCCCGACAGGGGAATTCCTACGAGCAGTACTTC CASSPRQGNSYEQYF
TRBJ2-5 TRBV7-9 NA NA TGTGCCAGCAGCTTAGCGTATGACTACAGTAAAGAGACCCAGTACTTC CASSLAYDYSKETQYF
TRBJ1-4 TRBV19 NA NA TGTGCCAGTAGTAGACCCAGGCCTTCCTTTAATGAAAAACTGTTTTTT CASSRPRPSFNEKLFF
TRBJ2-5 TRBV6-5 NA NA TGTGCCAGCAGGATGGACAGTGGTAGGGAGACCCAGTACTTC CASRMDSGRETQYF
TRBJ1-2 TRBV28 NA NA TGTGCCAGCAGAGAATCAGGGGGCTACACCTTC CASRESGGYTF
TRBJ1-6 TRBV30 NA NA TGTGCCTCGACCTCTGGCAGGGATCATTCACCCCTCCACTTT CASTSGRDHSPLHF
TRBJ1-1 TRBV3-1/TRBV3-2 NA NA TGTGCCAGCAGCCATGTGGGGGGAGCGAACACTGAAGCTTTCTTT CASSHVGGANTEAFF
TRBJ1-2 TRBV5-1 once TRBD1 TGCGCCAGCAGCTCCTCAGGACAGGAACCCTATGGCTACACCTTC CASSSSGQEPYGYTF
TRBJ2-7 TRBV15 NA NA TGTGCCACCCGTTCACTGTTAAGCTCCTACGAGCAGTACTTC CATRSLLSSYEQYF
TRBJ1-3 TRBV11-2 NA NA TGTGCCAGCAGCTCCCAGAGGGTCATCTCTGGAAACACCATATATTTT CASSSQRVISGNTIYF
TRBJ2-5 TRBV6-2/TRBV6-3 NA NA TGTGCCAGCAGTTGGCTAGAGACCCAGTACTTC CASSWLETQYF
TRBJ2-1 TRBV3-1/TRBV3-2 NA TRBD1 TGTGCCAGCAGCCAAGTTCTAACAGGGGGCAATGAGCAGTTCTTC CASSQVLTGGNEQFF
TRBJ1-4 TRBV2 NA NA TGTGCCAGCAGAATGTCGGGAGCAACTAATGAAAAACTGTTTTTT CASRMSGATNEKLFF
TRBJ1-2 TRBV28 NA TRBD1 TGTGCCAGCAGTTTTGACAGGGGGGTTAATGGCTACACCTTC CASSFDRGVNGYTF
TRBJ2-1 TRBV25-1 NA TRBD1 TGTGCCAGCAGCCTTGAAGGACAGGGTGGGAATGAGCAGTTCTTC CASSLEGQGGNEQFF
TRBJ2-7 TRBV7-2 NA NA TGTGCCAGCAGCTTGGTGGGGGGACCCCTCTACGAGCAGTACTTC CASSLVGGPLYEQYF
TRBJ1-1 TRBV4-1 NA NA TGCGCCAGCAGAGATATGAGACAGGACACTTCCTGGGCTTTCTTT CASRDMRQDTSWAFF
TRBJ2-3 TRBV11-3 NA NA TGTGCCAGCAGCCTAGCAACCGGGACAATCAGCACAGATACGCAGTATTTT CASSLATGTISTDTQYF
TRBJ2-3 TRBV7-2 NA NA TGTGCCAGCAGCTTAGCCCCAGGGGTTAGCACAGATACGCAGTATTTT CASSLAPGVSTDTQYF
TRBJ1-6 TRBV7-8 NA TRBD1 TGTGCCAGCACCTTGACAGGGAACTCTAATTCACCCCTCCACTTT CASTLTGNSNSPLHF
TRBJ1-5 TRBV19 few NA TGTGCCAGTAGTGGGGGGTTACGACAGCCCCAGCATTTT CASSGGLRQPQHF
TRBJ1-3 TRBV10-2 NA NA TGCGCCAGCTTGGGGGGGGTGAATTCCGGAAACACCATATATTTT CASLGGVNSGNTIYF
TRBJ2-5 TRBV10-3 NA TRBD2 TGTGCCATCAGTGCGCGGACTAGCGGGGGAACCCAAGAGACCCAGTACTTC CAISARTSGGTQETQYF
TRBJ2-1 TRBV18 once TRBD1 TGTGCCAGCTCACTGAACCGGGACAGGGGAGGGAATGAGCAGTTCTTC CASSLNRDRGGNEQFF
TRBJ2-3 TRBV5-1 NA TRBD2 TGCGCCAGCAGCTCACTAGCGGGGGGGCGTGGGGCCACAGATACGCAGTATTTT CASSSLAGGRGATDTQYF
TRBJ1-6 TRBV6-6 NA NA TGTGCCAGCAGTTACATGGAGGACAATTCACCCCTCCACTTT CASSYMEDNSPLHF
TRBJ2-5 TRBV30 NA NA TGTGCCCGGGCTGACGGCGGGGAGACCCAGTACTTC CARADGGETQYF
TRBJ1-5 TRBV5-8 NA NA TGTGCCAGCAGCTTGGGTCAACATAGCAATCAGCCCCAGCATTTT CASSLGQHSNQPQHF
TRBJ1-1 TRBV6-1 few NA TGTGCCAGCAGTGAATTACAGGGAACAATTGAAGCTTTCTTT CASSELQGTIEAFF
TRBJ1-1 TRBV6-5 NA NA TGTGCCAGCAACAGGGCTAAGAACACTGAAGCTTTCTTT CASNRAKNTEAFF
TRBJ1-1 TRBV5-5 NA TRBD1 TGTGCCAGCAGCCGGACAGGAGACACTGAAGCTTTCTTT CASSRTGDTEAFF
TRBJ1-6 TRBV5-4 NA NA TGTGCCAGCAGCGACAACTCATCACCCCTCCACTTT CASSDNSSPLHF
TRBJ2-2 TRBV7-3 once TRBD1 TGTGCCAGCAGCTTAAACAGGGGAAGCACCGGGGAGCTGTTTTTT CASSLNRGSTGELFF